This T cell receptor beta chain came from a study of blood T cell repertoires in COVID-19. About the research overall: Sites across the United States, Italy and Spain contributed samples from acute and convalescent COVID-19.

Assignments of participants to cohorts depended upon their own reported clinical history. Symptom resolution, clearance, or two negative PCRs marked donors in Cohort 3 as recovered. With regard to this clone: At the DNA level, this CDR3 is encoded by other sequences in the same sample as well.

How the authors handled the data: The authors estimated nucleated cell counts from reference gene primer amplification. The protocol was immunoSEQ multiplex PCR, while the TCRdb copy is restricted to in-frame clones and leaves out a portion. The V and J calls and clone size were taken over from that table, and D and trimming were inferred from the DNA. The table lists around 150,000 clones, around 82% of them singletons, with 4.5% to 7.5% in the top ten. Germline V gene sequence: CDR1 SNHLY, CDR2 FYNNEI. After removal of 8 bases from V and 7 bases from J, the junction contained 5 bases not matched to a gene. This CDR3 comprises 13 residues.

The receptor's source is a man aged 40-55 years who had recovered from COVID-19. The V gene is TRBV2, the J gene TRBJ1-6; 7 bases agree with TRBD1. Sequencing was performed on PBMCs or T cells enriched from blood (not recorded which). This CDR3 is CASGPGGNSPLHF. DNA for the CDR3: TGTGCCAGCGGGCCAGGGGGGAATTCACCCCTCCACTTT. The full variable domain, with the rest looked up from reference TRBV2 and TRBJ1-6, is EPEVTQTPSHQVTQMGQEVILRCVPISNHLYFYWYRQILGQKVEFLVSFYNNEISEKSEIFDDQFSVERPDGSNFTLKIRSTKLEDSAMYFCASGPGGNSPLHFGNGTRLTVT.